The 25 T cell receptor beta chains below were found in one sample sequenced in a study of lymphopenia after photon versus proton radiotherapy. Sequencing was performed with immunoSEQ multiplex PCR; in TCRdb, only in-frame clones are kept and a portion is missing. The repertoire holds 50,000 to 60,000 clones, roughly 90% seen once, with under 20% in the top ten. This sample comprised peripheral blood, obtained from a patient treated with photon-based radiotherapy. These receptor sequences come from a woman aged 35 to 49 with cholangiocarcinoma.

The chain couples TRBV2 to TRBJ2-7, with D uncertain. The length of the CDR3 is 13 residues. The ends were cut back, 7 bases at V and 1 base at J, with 11 bases in the middle. Germline V gene lookup returns CDR1 SNHLY and CDR2 FYNNEI. CDR3 amino acids: CASTVSDSYEQYF. CDR3 nucleotide sequence: TGTGCCAGCACTGTCAGTGATTCCTACGAGCAGTACTTC.

The CDR3 region is CASSYPRQGTDQPQHF. Written as DNA, the CDR3 is TGTGCCAGCAGTTACCCTCGACAGGGTACCGATCAGCCCCAGCATTTT. This chain connects TRBV6-6 to TRBJ1-5, with 7 positions matching TRBD1. This CDR3 comprises 16 residues. The trim removed 2 bases at V and 5 bases at J, leaving 9 bases unmatched. CDR1 MNHNY and CDR2 SVGAGI come from the germline V gene (reference sequence).

The J gene is TRBJ2-7, the V gene TRBV4-1, with TRBD1 identical over 9 bases. This CDR3 spans 17 amino acids. Germline V CDR1 and CDR2: MGHRA, YSYEKL. V gave up 2 bases and J gave up 4 bases; unmatched junction bases: 12. CDR3 DNA: TGCGCCAGCAGCCAATCAACAGATTCGGACAGGGGATACGAGCAGTACTTC. As protein: CASSQSTDSDRGYEQYF.

The chain employs TRBV4-3 and TRBJ1-1; D ambiguous. Germline-derived CDR1 and CDR2 are LGHNA and YSLEER. Trimming left V 2 bases short and J 1 base short, with 5 bases between. The CDR3 loop spans 13 amino acids. CDR3 amino acids: CASSQYKNTEAFF. In nucleotides, the CDR3 is TGCGCCAGCAGCCAATACAAGAACACTGAAGCTTTCTTT.

The chain joins TRBV5-5 to TRBJ1-3; D is perhaps TRBD1 (5 bases). Germline lookup yields CDR1 SGHKS and CDR2 YYEKEE (reference sequence). The V end was cut by 4 bases, the J end by 4 bases, with 15 bases between. The CDR3 is 15 amino acids. In DNA form, the CDR3 reads TGTGCCAGCAGCCCCCGGGACCTCGGCGGAAACACCATATATTTT. Its translation: CASSPRDLGGNTIYF.

The genes are TRBV7-9 and TRBJ2-3; D could derive from TRBD1 or TRBD2 (5 bases each). This CDR3 has 15 residues. Trimming shortened V by 2 bases and J by 4 bases, and 13 bases separated the two germline ends. CDR1 and CDR2 from the germline V gene are SEHNR and FQNEAQ (reference sequence). The CDR3 DNA reads TGTGCCAGCAGCTTATTGGGGCTAGCTCCAGATACGCAGTATTTT. Translation: CASSLLGLAPDTQYF.

The V call is TRBV7-9, the J call TRBJ2-3; 7 nucleotides align to TRBD2. V lost 1 base, J lost 6 bases, and 4 bases stayed unmatched. Germline V gene data show CDR1 as SEHNR and CDR2 as FQNEAQ (reference sequence). The CDR3 extends over 14 amino acids. As DNA, the CDR3 is TGTGCCAGCAGCTTAGGGCGGGAGCGGGATACGCAGTATTTT. Translated, it gives CASSLGRERDTQYF.

V is TRBV19 and J is TRBJ1-6; D gene ambiguous. Germline CDR1 LNHDA, CDR2 SQIVND (reference sequence). This CDR3 region has 13 residues. The ends were cut back, 7 bases at V and 10 bases at J, with 14 bases in the middle. The CDR3 is CASTRRGKSPLHF. DNA of the CDR3: TGTGCCAGTACCCGCCGAGGAAAATCACCCCTCCACTTT.

This sequence joins TRBV7-3 and TRBJ2-2, with D perhaps assigned TRBD1 or TRBD2 (5 bases each). The V end lost 4 bases, the J end lost 0 bases, and 15 bases lay between the germline ends. Germline V gene data show CDR1 as SGHTA and CDR2 as FQGTGA. The CDR3 contains 17 residues. CDR3 sequence reads: CASSSRPGTTNTGELFF. CDR3 nucleotides: TGTGCCAGCAGCTCTCGCCCCGGGACGACGAACACCGGGGAGCTGTTTTTT.

The chain joins TRBV9 to TRBJ2-3; D is unclear. CDR3 length equals 15 residues. From germline, CDR1 is SGDLS and CDR2 YYNGEE. V was cut by 0 bases and J by 6 bases, with 14 bases left in between. CDR3: CASSVGLVLGDTQYF. The CDR3 nucleotides are TGTGCCAGCAGCGTAGGGTTAGTACTGGGGGATACGCAGTATTTT.

The V gene is TRBV28, the J gene TRBJ1-1; 9 bases match TRBD1. J lost 12 bases, V lost 3 bases, and 11 bases had no gene match. The CDR3 spans 14 residues. In germline, CDR1 is MDHEN, CDR2 SYDVKM. DNA for the CDR3: TGTGCCAGCAGTTTCTCATCACCGGGACAGGGCACTTTCTTT. This codes for CASSFSSPGQGTFF.

The gene calls are TRBV4-2 and TRBJ1-2; no reliable D call. CDR3 size: 19 residues. Germline V gives CDR1 LGHNA, CDR2 YNFKEQ. The V and J ends lost 1 base and 2 bases respectively, with 23 bases between them. The CDR3: CASSQVGWSGPDSNYGYTF. The CDR3 bases are TGTGCCAGCAGCCAAGTGGGATGGAGCGGCCCGGATTCGAACTATGGCTACACCTTC.

The gene calls are TRBV9 and TRBJ2-1, with D perhaps TRBD2 (6 bases). This CDR3 has 13 amino acids. Germline assignment: CDR1 SGDLS and CDR2 YYNGEE. Trimming removed 2 bases from V and 6 bases from J, with 9 bases in between. This CDR3 is CASSVGTLNEQFF. The DNA of the CDR3 is TGTGCCAGCAGCGTGGGGACTCTCAATGAGCAGTTCTTC.

The chain employs TRBV4-1 and TRBJ1-3; 10 bases match TRBD1. V was clipped by 0 bases and J by 0 bases; unmatched bases: 11. Germline values: CDR1 MGHRA, CDR2 YSYEKL. This CDR3 comprises 20 residues. The chain's CDR3 is CASSQDHIRTGGFSGNTIYF. In nucleotides, the CDR3 is TGCGCCAGCAGCCAAGACCACATCCGGACAGGGGGATTCTCTGGAAACACCATATATTTT.

This chain links TRBV10-2 with TRBJ2-5; a weak D match, TRBD2 (6 bases). Gene TRBJ2-7 matches the end of the DNA better, so the J call may be wrong. Germline V gene sequence: CDR1 WSHSY, CDR2 SAAADI. This CDR3 is 14 amino acids long. CDR3: CASSASARSYEQYF. The CDR3 nucleotides are TGCGCCAGCAGTGCTAGCGCCCGCTCCTACGAGCAGTACTTC.

J is TRBJ2-5 and V is TRBV5-6, with no clear D. Germline lookup yields CDR1 SGHDT and CDR2 YYEEEE. V was clipped by 4 bases and J by 5 bases, with 18 bases between them. The CDR3 length is 15 residues. The CDR3, as DNA: TGTGCCAGCAGCCGCCTCGACAAGGGTGGGGAGACCCAGTACTTC. It translates to CASSRLDKGGETQYF.

As to this clone: Other DNA sequences in the same sample also yield this CDR3. DNA of the CDR3: TGTGCCTGGAGTGTGGCGGGGGGTCGCGCACAGCCCCAGCATTTT. This encodes CAWSVAGGRAQPQHF. This chain uses TRBV30 with TRBJ1-5; TRBD1 might be the D (5 bases). CDR1 is GTSNPN, CDR2 SVGIG, per germline (reference sequence). V lost 0 bases to trimming and J lost 7 bases, with 16 bases between them. The CDR3 runs 15 residues.

V gene TRBV7-8 combines with J gene TRBJ1-2; TRBD1 might be the D (6 bases). CDR1 and CDR2 (germline): SGHVS, FQNEAQ. The CDR3 contains 14 residues. The germline V and J ends were trimmed by 5 bases and 1 base, with 11 bases remaining between them. CDR3 residues: CASSPGHSNYGYTF. CDR3 coding DNA: TGTGCCAGCAGCCCGGGACACAGTAACTATGGCTACACCTTC.

This sequence joins TRBV30 and TRBJ2-7; 8 nucleotides align to TRBD2. J gave up 0 bases and V 4 bases, and 5 bases lay outside the gene matches. Germline CDR1 GTSNPN, CDR2 SVGIG (reference sequence). The CDR3 totals 14 residues. CDR3 DNA: TGTGCCTGGAATAGCGGGACCAGCTCCTACGAGCAGTACTTC. Amino acid sequence: CAWNSGTSSYEQYF. Full variable domain (remainder filled in from reference TRBV30 and TRBJ2-7): SQTIHQWPATLVQPVGSPLSLECTVEGTSNPNLYWYRQAAGRGLQLLFYSVGIGQISSEVPQNLSASRPQDRQFILSSKKLLLSDSGFYLCAWNSGTSSYEQYFGPGTRLTVT.

The chain recombines TRBV14 with TRBJ2-3; D possibly corresponds to TRBD1 (5 bases). Trimming removed 5 bases from V and 2 bases from J, with 14 bases in between. The CDR3 runs to 15 residues. Germline assignment: CDR1 SGHDN and CDR2 FVKESK. The CDR3 region has the DNA TGTGCCAGCAGCTCGCCCCTAGGGGCCACAGATACGCAGTATTTT. The encoded protein is CASSSPLGATDTQYF.

The chain carries TRBV5-1 and TRBJ2-7; D remains ambiguous. Germline-derived CDR1 and CDR2 are SGHRS and YFSETQ. Trimming took 3 bases from V and 2 from J, leaving 12 bases between them. The CDR3 loop spans 14 amino acids. CDR3 in amino acids: CASSSSIGTYEQYF. CDR3 DNA: TGCGCCAGCAGCTCCTCGATCGGAACCTACGAGCAGTACTTC.

The rearrangement uses TRBV6-1 and TRBJ1-1; TRBD1 might be the D (5 bases). The CDR3 runs to 14 residues. CDR1 is MNHNS and CDR2 is SASEGT in the germline V gene. The CDR3 DNA reads as TGTGCTCTAGAACGGGGGACGGGAAACACTGAAGCTTTCTTT. It codes for CALERGTGNTEAFF.

This clone was detected only once. The rearrangement joins TRBV19 to TRBJ1-3, with 7 positions matching TRBD1. V shed 7 bases and J 0 bases; nucleotides not matched to a gene: 6. CDR1 LNHDA and CDR2 SQIVND come from the germline V gene (reference sequence). The CDR3 covers 15 residues. The CDR3 DNA reads as TGTGCCAGTAACCCAGGGGGGAGCTCTGGAAACACCATATATTTT. Amino acids: CASNPGGSSGNTIYF. The variable domain in full, with the rest retrieved from reference TRBV19 and TRBJ1-3, is DGGITQSPKYLFRKEGQNVTLSCEQNLNHDAMYWYRQDPGQGLRLIYYSQIVNDFQKGDIAEGYSVSREKKESFPLTVTSAQKNPTAFYLCASNPGGSSGNTIYFGEGSWLTVV.

The sample holds one count of this clone. This sequence joins TRBV5-4 and TRBJ2-7, with 8 bases that match TRBD2. J gave up 3 bases and V 4 bases, and 12 bases lay outside the gene matches. The CDR3 contains 16 residues. Germline V gives CDR1 SGHNT, CDR2 YYREEE (reference sequence). The CDR3 protein is CASSAPGRTSFYEQYF. In DNA, the CDR3 is TGTGCCAGCAGCGCCCCTGGAAGGACTAGCTTCTACGAGCAGTACTTC.

V gene TRBV18 combines with J gene TRBJ1-1; unclear D gene. V was trimmed by 5 bases and J by 1 base, leaving 8 bases between them. Germline V CDR1 and CDR2: KGHSH, LQKENI. The CDR3 consists of 13 residues. For the CDR3, the DNA is TGTGCCAGCTCAACTTCCAAGAACACTGAAGCTTTCTTT. This translates into CASSTSKNTEAFF. The full variable domain, completed using reference TRBV18 and TRBJ1-1, is NAGVMQNPRHLVRRRGQEARLRCSPMKGHSHVYWYRQLPEEGLKFMVYLQKENIIDESGMPKERFSAEFPKEGPSILRIQQVVRGDSAAYFCASSTSKNTEAFFGQGTRLTVV.